This is a list of T cell receptor beta chains from one sample in a study of tumor-infiltrating lymphocytes in glioblastoma multiforme. TCRdb recomputed calls from the multiplex PCR reads with MiXCR, one row per CDR3 protein. The sample lists about 13,000 distinct CDR3 sequences; approximately 72% were seen once. Sample: brain tumor tissue. The source of these receptors is a male donor with glioblastoma. CDR3s include the opening cysteine and the closing phenylalanine or tryptophan. A D gene is named only where the DNA matches it firmly. Clone size is not always given. Where it is, it says once, few, many or a class for expanded clones.

j_call: TRBJ2-1
v_call: TRBV10-1
d_call: TRBD2
clone_size: medium-sized
cdr3_nt: TGCGCCAGCAGTGTGCCGGGGACTAGCGGGAGGAAGGACAATGAGCAGTTCTTC
cdr3_aa: CASSVPGTSGRKDNEQFF

j_call: TRBJ1-5
v_call: TRBV6-1
d_call: .
clone_size: .
cdr3_nt: TGTACCAGCAATTGGGGTTTGGGCAATCAGCCCCAGCATTTT
cdr3_aa: CTSNWGLGNQPQHF

j_call: TRBJ2-2
v_call: TRBV11-2
d_call: TRBD2
clone_size: .
cdr3_nt: TGTGCCAGCATCGGACTAGCGGGCACAAACACCGGGGAGCTGTCTTTT
cdr3_aa: CASIGLAGTNTGELSF

j_call: TRBJ2-3
v_call: TRBV6-2/TRBV6-3
d_call: TRBD1
clone_size: .
cdr3_nt: TGTGCCAGCAGCCCCCCCCCGGGACAGGGAGCAGATACGCAGTATTTT
cdr3_aa: CASSPPPGQGADTQYF

j_call: TRBJ2-5
v_call: TRBV11-2
d_call: .
clone_size: .
cdr3_nt: TGTGCCAGCAGCTTAGAGGTCTTGGGCCTCCGGTTCTTC
cdr3_aa: CASSLEVLGLRFF

j_call: TRBJ2-5
v_call: TRBV20-1
d_call: .
clone_size: .
cdr3_nt: TGCAGTGCTAGAGATGCTAGCCAGGCGGCAGGCCACGGAGGAGAGACCCAGTACTTC
cdr3_aa: CSARDASQAAGHGGETQYF

j_call: TRBJ1-3
v_call: TRBV13
d_call: TRBD1
clone_size: .
cdr3_nt: TGTGCCAGCAGCTCGACCAAAACGGGACAGGGCATCTCTGGAAACACCATACATTTT
cdr3_aa: CASSSTKTGQGISGNTIHF

j_call: TRBJ2-5
v_call: TRBV12-3/TRBV12-4
d_call: .
clone_size: once
cdr3_nt: TGTATCAGCAGTTTCCCCGACAGCCAAGAGACCCAGTGCTTC
cdr3_aa: CISSFPDSQETQCF

j_call: TRBJ2-2
v_call: TRBV7-3
d_call: .
clone_size: many
cdr3_nt: TGTGCCAGCAGCTTAAGAGCAGGATCGACCGGGGAGCTGTTTTTT
cdr3_aa: CASSLRAGSTGELFF

j_call: TRBJ1-1
v_call: TRBV6-2/TRBV6-3
d_call: TRBD1
clone_size: few
cdr3_nt: TGTGCCAGCAGTCCAGACAGGGCTGAAGCTTTCTTT
cdr3_aa: CASSPDRAEAFF

j_call: TRBJ2-1
v_call: TRBV20-1
d_call: TRBD2
clone_size: .
cdr3_nt: TGCAGTTCTAGTCAACCGGGACTAGCGGGAATGAATGAACAGTTCTTC
cdr3_aa: CSSSQPGLAGMNEQFF

j_call: TRBJ2-2
v_call: TRBV10-3
d_call: .
clone_size: .
cdr3_nt: TGTGCCATCAGCCAGACCAGACCCGGGGAGCTGTTTTTT
cdr3_aa: CAISQTRPGELFF

j_call: TRBJ2-5
v_call: TRBV29-1
d_call: TRBD2
clone_size: .
cdr3_nt: TGCAGCGTTTCGGGGACTAGCGGGAGGGAGGAGACCCAGTACTTC
cdr3_aa: CSVSGTSGREETQYF

j_call: TRBJ2-2
v_call: TRBV20-1
d_call: .
clone_size: .
cdr3_nt: TGCAGTGTCAGCAGGGACCCGATCACCGGGCAGATGTTTTTT
cdr3_aa: CSVSRDPITGQMFF

j_call: TRBJ2-2
v_call: TRBV11-2
d_call: TRBD2
clone_size: .
cdr3_nt: TGTGCCAGGAGCCGCGGACTAGACCCCGGGGAGCTGCTTTTT
cdr3_aa: CARSRGLDPGELLF

j_call: TRBJ1-6
v_call: TRBV20-1
d_call: .
clone_size: .
cdr3_nt: TGCAGTGCTAGTATCCCAGGGACGGATAATTCACCCCTCCACTTT
cdr3_aa: CSASIPGTDNSPLHF

j_call: TRBJ2-7
v_call: TRBV11-2
d_call: .
clone_size: .
cdr3_nt: TGTGCCAGCAGCTTACTAACGGGAGCCACAGACGAGCAGTACTTC
cdr3_aa: CASSLLTGATDEQYF

j_call: TRBJ1-3
v_call: TRBV6-6
d_call: .
clone_size: .
cdr3_nt: TGTGCCAGCAGTTTGGGCAGGGGCTATGGAAACACCATATATTTT
cdr3_aa: CASSLGRGYGNTIYF

j_call: TRBJ2-1
v_call: TRBV11-2
d_call: TRBD2
clone_size: .
cdr3_nt: TGTGCCAGTAACGGCGACCGGGGGACTAGCGGAACCTACAATGAGCAGTTCTTC
cdr3_aa: CASNGDRGTSGTYNEQFF

j_call: TRBJ1-4
v_call: TRBV20-1
d_call: .
clone_size: .
cdr3_nt: TGCAGTGCTAGAGTGGGTGAAAAACTGTTTTTT
cdr3_aa: CSARVGEKLFF

j_call: TRBJ2-7
v_call: TRBV29-1
d_call: .
clone_size: medium-sized
cdr3_nt: TGCAGCGTTGAAGATAACGCCTCCTACGAGCAGTACTTC
cdr3_aa: CSVEDNASYEQYF

j_call: TRBJ2-2
v_call: TRBV11-2
d_call: TRBD1
clone_size: .
cdr3_nt: TGTGCCAGCAGCAGACAGGGAAACACCGGGGAGCTGTTTTTT
cdr3_aa: CASSRQGNTGELFF

j_call: TRBJ2-3
v_call: TRBV20-1
d_call: TRBD1
clone_size: .
cdr3_nt: TGCAGTGCCCCACGGACAGGGACGACCCTTGACACGCAGTATTTT
cdr3_aa: CSAPRTGTTLDTQYF

j_call: TRBJ2-7
v_call: TRBV5-1
d_call: TRBD2
clone_size: .
cdr3_nt: TGCGCCAGCAGCTTATTCGGGACTAGCGGGGGGGCTGTCTACGAGCAGTACTTC
cdr3_aa: CASSLFGTSGGAVYEQYF

j_call: TRBJ2-7
v_call: TRBV11-2
d_call: .
clone_size: .
cdr3_nt: TGTGCCAGCAGCTTAGATATGGGTGAAGCCTACGAGCAGTACTTC
cdr3_aa: CASSLDMGEAYEQYF

j_call: TRBJ1-2
v_call: TRBV6-1
d_call: .
clone_size: few
cdr3_nt: TGTGCCGGAGGGGATTTCTATGGCTACACCTTC
cdr3_aa: CAGGDFYGYTF

j_call: TRBJ2-1
v_call: TRBV11-2
d_call: .
clone_size: .
cdr3_nt: TGTGCCAGCAGCCCCGGAAGCCCGATTAGGGAGCAGTTCTTC
cdr3_aa: CASSPGSPIREQFF

j_call: TRBJ2-3
v_call: TRBV12-3/TRBV12-4
d_call: TRBD2
clone_size: .
cdr3_nt: TGTGGCAGCAGTCTAGCGGGAGAGCGGACAGATACGCAGTATTTT
cdr3_aa: CGSSLAGERTDTQYF

j_call: TRBJ2-1
v_call: TRBV6-2/TRBV6-3
d_call: .
clone_size: .
cdr3_nt: TGTGCCAGCAGTTACGAGAGGGTCGAGCAGTTCTTC
cdr3_aa: CASSYERVEQFF

j_call: TRBJ1-2
v_call: TRBV6-1
d_call: .
clone_size: medium-sized
cdr3_nt: TGTGCCAGCACCCTTAAAAATAAGGGTGGCTACACCTTC
cdr3_aa: CASTLKNKGGYTF

j_call: TRBJ1-1
v_call: TRBV5-6
d_call: TRBD1
clone_size: medium-sized
cdr3_nt: TGTGCCAGCAGCCGCCGGGACAGCTTTTCCACTGAAGCTTTCTTT
cdr3_aa: CASSRRDSFSTEAFF

j_call: TRBJ2-3
v_call: TRBV11-2
d_call: .
clone_size: .
cdr3_nt: TGTGTCAGCAGCTTAAGACTAGCTCCGGGGGGCGATACGCAGTATTTT
cdr3_aa: CVSSLRLAPGGDTQYF

j_call: TRBJ1-5
v_call: TRBV11-3
d_call: .
clone_size: .
cdr3_nt: TGTGCCAGCAGCTTACTCCGACGCAATCAGCCCCAGCATTTT
cdr3_aa: CASSLLRRNQPQHF

j_call: TRBJ2-7
v_call: TRBV28
d_call: TRBD2
clone_size: many
cdr3_nt: TGTGCCAGCAGTTTAGGGACTAGCGGAGAGCAGTACTTC
cdr3_aa: CASSLGTSGEQYF

j_call: TRBJ2-7
v_call: TRBV4-1
d_call: .
clone_size: .
cdr3_nt: TGCGCCAGCAGTATACAGGGGGGACTAGGCGAGCAGTACTTC
cdr3_aa: CASSIQGGLGEQYF

j_call: TRBJ2-5
v_call: TRBV29-1
d_call: .
clone_size: .
cdr3_nt: TGCAGCGTTGATGGGGGTTACCAAGAGACCCAGTACTTC
cdr3_aa: CSVDGGYQETQYF

j_call: TRBJ2-3
v_call: TRBV5-1
d_call: TRBD2
clone_size: many
cdr3_nt: TGCGCCAGCAGCTTGGTAGCGGGAGAGGCAGATACGCAGTATTTT
cdr3_aa: CASSLVAGEADTQYF

j_call: TRBJ2-7
v_call: TRBV4-1
d_call: .
clone_size: .
cdr3_nt: TGCGCCAGCAGCCACCCCCAGGAGATGGGGCTAAGGAACGAGCAGTACTTC
cdr3_aa: CASSHPQEMGLRNEQYF

j_call: TRBJ2-7
v_call: TRBV20-1
d_call: .
clone_size: few
cdr3_nt: TGCAGTGCTAGCACGTTCGGGAGTACGGCCTTCGAGCAGTACTTC
cdr3_aa: CSASTFGSTAFEQYF

j_call: TRBJ2-5
v_call: TRBV11-3
d_call: .
clone_size: few
cdr3_nt: TGTGCCAGCAGTCTAATCTGGGCGGAGACCCAGTACTTC
cdr3_aa: CASSLIWAETQYF

j_call: TRBJ2-2
v_call: TRBV6-6
d_call: .
clone_size: .
cdr3_nt: TGTGCCAGCAGTTACTCCCCTCACTTAAGGGACAACCTTAACACCGGGGAGCTGTCTTTT
cdr3_aa: CASSYSPHLRDNLNTGELSF

j_call: TRBJ1-3
v_call: TRBV20-1
d_call: .
clone_size: few
cdr3_nt: TGCAGTGCTCTGAGAGGGACAACTGGAAACATCATATATTTT
cdr3_aa: CSALRGTTGNIIYF

j_call: TRBJ2-3
v_call: TRBV5-6
d_call: .
clone_size: .
cdr3_nt: TGTGCCAGCAGCTTGGGTCTGCGCACAGATACGCAGTATTTT
cdr3_aa: CASSLGLRTDTQYF

j_call: TRBJ1-1
v_call: TRBV20-1
d_call: TRBD1
clone_size: .
cdr3_nt: TGCAGTGCTAGGGGGACAGGGGACACTGAAGCTTTCTTT
cdr3_aa: CSARGTGDTEAFF

j_call: TRBJ2-3
v_call: TRBV11-2
d_call: TRBD2
clone_size: .
cdr3_nt: TGTGCCAGCAGCCTAGCGGCAACAGATATGCAGTATTTC
cdr3_aa: CASSLAATDMQYF

j_call: TRBJ2-2
v_call: TRBV6-6
d_call: TRBD2
clone_size: .
cdr3_nt: TGTGCCGGCAGTTTCGGGGGGGGTATCACCGGAGAGCTGTTTTTT
cdr3_aa: CAGSFGGGITGELFF

j_call: TRBJ2-1
v_call: TRBV2
d_call: .
clone_size: .
cdr3_nt: TGTGCCAACAAAAAACGGGGAACTGACAATGAGCAGTTCTTC
cdr3_aa: CANKKRGTDNEQFF

j_call: TRBJ1-6
v_call: TRBV20-1
d_call: .
clone_size: .
cdr3_nt: TGCAGTGCTAGAGGGTGGGGCTCCGTGAATTCACCCCCCCACTTT
cdr3_aa: CSARGWGSVNSPPHF